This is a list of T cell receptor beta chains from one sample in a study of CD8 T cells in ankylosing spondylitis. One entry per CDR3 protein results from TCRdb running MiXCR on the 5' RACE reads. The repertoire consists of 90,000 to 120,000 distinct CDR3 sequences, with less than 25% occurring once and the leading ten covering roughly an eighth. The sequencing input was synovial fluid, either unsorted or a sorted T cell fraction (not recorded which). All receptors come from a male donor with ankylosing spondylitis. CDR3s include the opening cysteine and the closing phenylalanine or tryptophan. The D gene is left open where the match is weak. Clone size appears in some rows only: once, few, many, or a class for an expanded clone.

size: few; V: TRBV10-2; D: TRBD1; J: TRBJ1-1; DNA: TGCGCCAGCAGTGAGTCGTCGGACAGGTCAACGAACACTGAAGCTTTCTTT; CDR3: CASSESSDRSTNTEAFF
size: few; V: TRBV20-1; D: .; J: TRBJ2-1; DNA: TGCAGTGCTACCCCGCGACTAGAAGGCTACAATGAGCAGTTCTTC; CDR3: CSATPRLEGYNEQFF
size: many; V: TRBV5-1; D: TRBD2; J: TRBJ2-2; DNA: TGCGCCAGCAGCTTGGCCGGGACTAGCGGACCCCCGAACACCGGGGAGCTGTTTTTT; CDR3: CASSLAGTSGPPNTGELFF
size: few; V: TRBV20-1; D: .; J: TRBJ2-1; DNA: TGCAGTGCTAGTTTCGGGGAGGGGGATGAGCAGTTCTTC; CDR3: CSASFGEGDEQFF
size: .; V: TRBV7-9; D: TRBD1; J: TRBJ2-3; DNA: TGTGCCAGCAGCTTCTGGGACAGGGAGGGAGATACGCAGTATTTT; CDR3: CASSFWDREGDTQYF
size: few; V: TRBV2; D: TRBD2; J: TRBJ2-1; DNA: TGTGCCAGCAGTGGACAACCCTCAAGACTAGCGGGAGTGAATGAGCAGTTCTTC; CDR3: CASSGQPSRLAGVNEQFF
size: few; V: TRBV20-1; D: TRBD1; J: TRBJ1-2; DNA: TGCAGTGTCCGACCGGACAGGGGGCCCCTGAACTATGGCTACACCTTC; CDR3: CSVRPDRGPLNYGYTF
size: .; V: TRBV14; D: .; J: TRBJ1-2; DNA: TGTGCCAGCAGCCATCTCGGCACAGGGATCGATGGCTACACCTTC; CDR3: CASSHLGTGIDGYTF
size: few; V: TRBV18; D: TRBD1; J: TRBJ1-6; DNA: TGTGCCAGCTCACCGGTCCCGGGACAGGGTATGACGGATTCACCCCTCCACTTT; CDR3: CASSPVPGQGMTDSPLHF
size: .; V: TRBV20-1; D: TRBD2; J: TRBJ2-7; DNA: TGCAGTGCCCGGGAGGTGGCATTGAGTGAGCAGTACTTC; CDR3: CSAREVALSEQYF